Listed below are T cell receptor beta chains from one sample, sequenced in a study of neurological immune-mediated disorders. TCRdb reanalysed the 5' RACE reads using MiXCR and keeps one entry per CDR3 protein. The sample has tens of thousands of distinct CDR3 sequences; 3% to 4.5% are singletons. Sample: CD4+ T cells from blood. The receptor source for this set is a woman aged 40 to 50 with multiple sclerosis. Both conserved end residues are part of each CDR3. The D gene is left open where the match is weak. Each size is once, few or many counts, or a class when the clone is expanded.

J gene | V gene | D gene | clone size | CDR3 DNA | CDR3 protein
TRBJ2-5 | TRBV5-1 | . | many | TGCGCCAGCAGCTTGAGTAGGGGCCCAGAGACCCAGTACTTC | CASSLSRGPETQYF
TRBJ1-6 | TRBV5-1 | TRBD1 | many | TGCGCCAGCAGCTTGTCCCCGACAGGGGGCATGGATTCACCCCTCCACTTT | CASSLSPTGGMDSPLHF
TRBJ2-3 | TRBV7-2 | . | many | TGTGCCAGCAGCCCCTACGTGGTGGATACGCAGTATTTT | CASSPYVVDTQYF
TRBJ2-7 | TRBV5-6 | . | many | TGTGCCAGCAGGAAGGGCGGGTCCTACGAGCAGTACTTC | CASRKGGSYEQYF
TRBJ1-1 | TRBV5-1 | TRBD1 | many | TGCGCCAGCAGCCCCGGGGCAGGGGGTCAAGCTTTCTTT | CASSPGAGGQAFF
TRBJ2-7 | TRBV28 | TRBD1 | many | TGTGCCAGCAATAAACAGGGGCACTCCTACGAGCAGTACTTC | CASNKQGHSYEQYF
TRBJ1-1 | TRBV5-1 | TRBD1 | many | TGCGCCAGCACAACGACAGGGGAGAACACTGAAGCTTTCTTT | CASTTTGENTEAFF
TRBJ1-6 | TRBV5-1 | TRBD1 | many | TGCGCCAGCAGCTTGGACAGGGGTGATATCTATAATTCACCCCTCCACTTT | CASSLDRGDIYNSPLHF
TRBJ1-1 | TRBV9 | . | many | TGTGCCAGCAGCCTAGCAGAGGTTTCGTTTCTTGTGAACACTGAAGCTTTCTTT | CASSLAEVSFLVNTEAFF
TRBJ2-1 | TRBV5-1 | . | many | TGCGCCAGCAGTCTTACGACAGTGCCCGAGCAGTTCTTC | CASSLTTVPEQFF
TRBJ2-5 | TRBV5-1 | . | many | TGCGCCAGCAGCTCCAGTGGGGGGGCCGGCCGGCCGTTCGGGGAGACCCAGTACTTC | CASSSSGGAGRPFGETQYF
TRBJ2-1 | TRBV5-5 | . | many | TGTGCCAGCAGCTTGGAACCAGCGTTCGTTGAGCAGTTCTTC | CASSLEPAFVEQFF
TRBJ2-7 | TRBV20-1 | . | many | TGCAGTGCTGGGCACGGGACTGCCTACGAGCAGTACTTC | CSAGHGTAYEQYF
TRBJ1-4 | TRBV6-6 | . | many | TGTGCCAGCAGTTACGGTTGGGGGAAGGATAATGAAAAACTGTTTTTT | CASSYGWGKDNEKLFF
TRBJ2-3 | TRBV5-1 | . | many | TGCGCCAGCAGCTTGGTTGGCCTTAGCACAGATACGCAGTATTTT | CASSLVGLSTDTQYF
TRBJ2-3 | TRBV2 | TRBD2 | many | TGTGCCAGCAGTGATCCTTTCCTATCCGGGACTAGGAGTCTCCGGGATTTT | CASSDPFLSGTRSLRDF
TRBJ2-7 | TRBV18 | TRBD1 | many | TGTGCCAGCTCACCACGCCGGGACAGCCTCTACGAGCAGTACTTC | CASSPRRDSLYEQYF
TRBJ1-1 | TRBV29-1 | TRBD1 | many | TGCAGCGTCGAGGACAGGGGGTGGACTGAAGCTTTCTTT | CSVEDRGWTEAFF
TRBJ1-4 | TRBV15 | . | many | TGTGCCACCAGCAGAGTGAAGGAAAAACTGTTTTTT | CATSRVKEKLFF
TRBJ1-3 | TRBV5-1 | . | many | TGCGCCAGCAGCACCGGGACGGCTGGAAACACCATATATTTT | CASSTGTAGNTIYF